The source of this T cell receptor (beta chain) is a study of cytomegalovirus exposure and HLA in healthy donors. Study outcomes and limitations: Testing in vitro showed three CMV-associated chains specific for CMV antigens.

CDR1 is SGHNT, CDR2 YYREEE, per germline (reference sequence). V was clipped by 4 bases and J by 4 bases, with 15 bases between them. The CDR3 spans 15 residues. Some clones are missing from TCRdb's copy, which holds only in-frame ones; the method was immunoSEQ multiplex PCR. The profile shows 200,000 to 250,000 clones, around 90% of them singletons. As concerns this clone: Its specificity is unknown.

The material sequenced was PBMCs. The clonotype originates from a woman aged 18-30 years in good health and CMV-seropositive. The rearrangement joins TRBV5-4 to TRBJ2-1; possibly TRBD2 for D (6 bases). CDR3 loop: CASSPGTSVYNEQFF. Here the CDR3 DNA reads TGTGCCAGCAGCCCCGGGACTTCTGTTTACAATGAGCAGTTCTTC. Supplemented by reference TRBV5-4 and TRBJ2-1, the full variable domain reads ETGVTQSPTHLIKTRGQQVTLRCSSQSGHNTVSWYQQALGQGPQFIFQYYREEENGRGNFPPRFSGLQFPNYSSELNVNALELDDSALYLCASSPGTSVYNEQFFGPGTRLTVL.